These T cell receptor beta chains were read from a single sample in a study of OX40 agonist ivuxolimab in advanced cancers. Profiled with immunoSEQ multiplex PCR; TCRdb holds only in-frame clones, not every one. The sample holds fewer than 65,000 clones, almost 90% seen once. The sequencing used CD4+ or CD8+ T cells sorted from blood, collected in a trial of the OX40 agonist ivuxolimab. The receptors shown here come from an adult with an advanced solid tumor such as melanoma, head and neck, liver or kidney cancer. The CDR3 runs from the conserved cysteine through the conserved F or W. A D gene is named only where the DNA matches it firmly. Expanded clones are given a class, and other clones once, few, many or no size at all.

j_gene,v_gene,abundance,d_gene,CDR3nt,CDR3aa
TRBJ2-1,TRBV7-6,.,TRBD1,TGTGCCAGCAGTTCAAGACAGGGGAGAAACAATGAGCAGTTCTTC,CASSSRQGRNNEQFF
TRBJ2-1,TRBV7-3,.,.,TGTGCCAGCAGCTTGAGCTGGAGCAATGAGCAGTTCTTC,CASSLSWSNEQFF
TRBJ2-7,TRBV6-5,.,TRBD1,TGTGCCAGCTCCCCCGGGACAGGAGGTCGCGAGCAGTACTTC,CASSPGTGGREQYF
TRBJ1-2,TRBV11-3,.,TRBD1,TGTGCCAGCAGCGCGGACAGGGCTGGCTACACCTTC,CASSADRAGYTF
TRBJ2-7,TRBV6-5,.,.,TGTGCCAGCAAGGGCGGGCGGAGCTCCTACGAGCAGTACTTC,CASKGGRSSYEQYF
TRBJ2-7,TRBV18,.,.,TGTGCCAGCTCACCGTCAGTAGGGGACTACGAGCAGTACTTC,CASSPSVGDYEQYF
TRBJ2-2,TRBV5-4,.,.,TGTGCCAGCAGCTTGGACAAGACCGGGGAGCTGTTTTTT,CASSLDKTGELFF
TRBJ2-2,TRBV7-9,.,.,TGTGCCAGCAGCCCAGGCCAGGGACCCGGGGAGCTGTTTTTT,CASSPGQGPGELFF
TRBJ1-6,TRBV19,few,.,TGTGCCAGTGGGGACACCTATAATTCACCCCTCCACTTT,CASGDTYNSPLHF
TRBJ1-3,TRBV2,.,.,TGTGCCAGCAGCCACTTGGGTGGGGGCTCTGGAAACACCATATATTTT,CASSHLGGGSGNTIYF
TRBJ1-5,TRBV18,.,TRBD1,TGTGCCAGCTCACCAGGGACAGGGATGGACGGCCAGCCCCAGCATTTT,CASSPGTGMDGQPQHF
TRBJ1-5,TRBV28,.,TRBD1,TGTGCCAGCAGTACAGGGGGCGGAAATAACCAGCCCCAGCATTTT,CASSTGGGNNQPQHF
TRBJ1-2,TRBV10-3,.,.,TGTGCCATCAGTGCGTCGACCCCCGGGGTTAACTATGGCTACACCTTC,CAISASTPGVNYGYTF
TRBJ2-2,TRBV13,.,TRBD2,TGTGCCAGCAGCCCCACTAGCGTGATCGGGGAGCTGTTTTTT,CASSPTSVIGELFF
TRBJ2-7,TRBV28,.,TRBD2,TGTGCCAGCAGTTACTTCCTCGGACTAGCGGGACTTTCCTACGAGCAGTACTTC,CASSYFLGLAGLSYEQYF
TRBJ1-2,TRBV7-8,.,TRBD1,TGTGCCAGCAGCTCGGACAGGGGTTATGGCTACACCTTC,CASSSDRGYGYTF
TRBJ2-3,TRBV10-1,.,.,TGCGCCAGCGCCCCCGGGGGCACAGATACGCAGTATTTT,CASAPGGTDTQYF
TRBJ2-2,TRBV7-8,.,.,TGTGCCAGCAGCTCAAGCGGCGGATTCGGGGAGCTGTTTTTT,CASSSSGGFGELFF
TRBJ2-7,TRBV30,once,TRBD2,TGTGCCTGGAGTGTAGGTACTAGCGGGTCCTACGAGCAGTACTTC,CAWSVGTSGSYEQYF
TRBJ1-5,TRBV10-3,.,.,TGTGCCATCAGTGAGACAGGAGAGGTCCTTAATAGCAATCAGCCCCAGCATTTT,CAISETGEVLNSNQPQHF
TRBJ1-5,TRBV6-1,.,TRBD1,TGTGCCAGCAGTGAAGGGAAGGGACAGGCCCGTAGCAATCAGCCCCAGCATTTT,CASSEGKGQARSNQPQHF
TRBJ2-5,TRBV5-4,.,.,TGTGCCAGCAGCTTGGCGGGCAGGGCGGAAGAGACCCAGTACTTC,CASSLAGRAEETQYF
TRBJ1-6,TRBV5-4,.,.,TGTGCCAGCAGCTTGTCCAGGGTAAATTCACCCCTCCACTTT,CASSLSRVNSPLHF
TRBJ1-1,TRBV29-1,.,.,TGCAGCGTTAAAGGCGGGGGGAGCACTGAAGCTTTCTTT,CSVKGGGSTEAFF
TRBJ1-1,TRBV7-8,.,.,TGTGCCAGCAGCCAGGGACACCAGAACACTGAAGCTTTCTTT,CASSQGHQNTEAFF
TRBJ1-2,TRBV29-1,.,.,TGCAGCGTTGAAGATGCAGGGCTCTATGGCTACACCTTC,CSVEDAGLYGYTF
TRBJ1-4,TRBV27,once,.,TGTGCCAGTCGGGGGGGGCTTAATGAAAAACTGTTTTTT,CASRGGLNEKLFF
TRBJ2-1,TRBV11-3,.,TRBD1,TGTGCCAGCAGCCCCCGGGGACAGGGTAATGAGCAGTTCTTC,CASSPRGQGNEQFF
TRBJ1-3,TRBV5-1,.,.,TGCGCCAGCAGCCCGGGACGGCGGCCAGATGGAAACACCATATATTTT,CASSPGRRPDGNTIYF
TRBJ2-3,TRBV7-2,.,.,TGTGCCAGCAGCCTACTCCGGACGTTATTTCCGGATACGCAGTATTTT,CASSLLRTLFPDTQYF
TRBJ1-6,TRBV5-1,.,TRBD1,TGCGCCAGCAGCCTAGCCTCCGGGACAGGGGATTCACCCCTCCACTTT,CASSLASGTGDSPLHF
TRBJ2-1,TRBV27,.,TRBD2,TGTGCCAGCAGTTCCCCGGAAGCGGGATCCTACAATGAGCAGTTCTTC,CASSSPEAGSYNEQFF
TRBJ1-5,TRBV10-2,.,TRBD1,TGCGCCAGCTGGACAGGGCCGGGTGGGCCCCAGCATTTT,CASWTGPGGPQHF
TRBJ2-5,TRBV2,.,.,TGTGCCAGCAGTGTGGTGACTAGTCGGGAGACCCAGTACTTC,CASSVVTSRETQYF
TRBJ2-7,TRBV7-9,.,TRBD2,TGTGCCAGCAGCTTTCAGGCGGGAGTGGGTGAGCAGTACTTC,CASSFQAGVGEQYF
TRBJ2-5,TRBV29-1,.,TRBD2,TGCAGCGTCGGGACTAGCGGCCTAGAGACCCAGTACTTC,CSVGTSGLETQYF
TRBJ2-3,TRBV28,.,TRBD1,TGTGCCAGCAGTTTACTGCGCCCGGGACAGGGGCCAGATACGCAGTATTTT,CASSLLRPGQGPDTQYF
TRBJ1-5,TRBV6-6,.,.,TGTGCCAGCACTCAACCCAGTCAGCCCCAGCATTTT,CASTQPSQPQHF
TRBJ2-2,TRBV2,.,.,TGTGCCAGCCGGTTTGCCGGGGAGCTGTTTTTT,CASRFAGELFF
TRBJ2-3,TRBV5-1,.,.,TGCGCCAGCACCCCGAGCGGCTTCACAGATACGCAGTATTTT,CASTPSGFTDTQYF
TRBJ2-5,TRBV10-1,.,TRBD2,TGCGCCAGCAGGGGATACTCAGCGGGAGGCGGAGAGACCCAGTACTTC,CASRGYSAGGGETQYF
TRBJ2-2,TRBV2,.,TRBD1,TGTGCCAGCAGGGGGACAGGCGGAACCGGGGAGCTGTTTTTT,CASRGTGGTGELFF
TRBJ2-2,TRBV30,.,.,TGTGCCTGGAGTGGCCGGAACAGGGTACTTTCGGCCGGGGAGCTGTTTTTT,CAWSGRNRVLSAGELFF
TRBJ2-5,TRBV10-3,.,TRBD1,TGTGCCATCAGTGCGGCGGGACAGGGGCTAGAGACCCAGTACTTC,CAISAAGQGLETQYF
TRBJ2-7,TRBV11-3,.,TRBD1,TGTGCCAGCAGCGCGGGGACAGGGGCTTTCGACGAGCAGTACTTC,CASSAGTGAFDEQYF
TRBJ2-7,TRBV2,.,TRBD1,TGTGCCAGCAGTGACCAGGGGACAGGGCTCTCCTACGAGCAGTACTTC,CASSDQGTGLSYEQYF
TRBJ1-3,TRBV18,.,.,TGTGCCAGCTCACCACCGGGGCCACTGGTGAACACCATATATTTT,CASSPPGPLVNTIYF
TRBJ2-7,TRBV27,.,.,TGTGCCAGCAGCGAGACCGGAGGCCCCTCCTACGAGCAGTACTTC,CASSETGGPSYEQYF
TRBJ2-4,TRBV15,.,.,TGTGCCACCAGCAGAGACTACAAAAACATTCAGTACTTC,CATSRDYKNIQYF
TRBJ1-6,TRBV9,few,.,TGTGCCAGCACTACCGGGACCTTAGAGAATTCACCCCTCCACTTT,CASTTGTLENSPLHF
TRBJ1-3,TRBV29-1,.,.,TGCAGCGTAACTGGTGGAAACACCATATATTTT,CSVTGGNTIYF
TRBJ2-7,TRBV19,.,.,TGTGCCAGTAGTATAAGGGATCGGTACGAGCAGTACTTC,CASSIRDRYEQYF
TRBJ2-5,TRBV11-2,.,TRBD1,TGTGCCAGCAGCCGGGACAGGGAGACCCAGTACTTC,CASSRDRETQYF
TRBJ2-3,TRBV10-1,.,.,TGCGCCAGCAGTGAGACAGGGGATACGCAGTATTTT,CASSETGDTQYF
TRBJ1-5,TRBV18,.,.,TGTGCCAGCTCACCGGGGGCCAATAGCAATCAGCCCCAGCATTTT,CASSPGANSNQPQHF
TRBJ2-7,TRBV4-1,.,TRBD2,TGCGCCAGCAGCCAACGGACTAGCGGGATAAACACCTACGAGCAGTACTTC,CASSQRTSGINTYEQYF